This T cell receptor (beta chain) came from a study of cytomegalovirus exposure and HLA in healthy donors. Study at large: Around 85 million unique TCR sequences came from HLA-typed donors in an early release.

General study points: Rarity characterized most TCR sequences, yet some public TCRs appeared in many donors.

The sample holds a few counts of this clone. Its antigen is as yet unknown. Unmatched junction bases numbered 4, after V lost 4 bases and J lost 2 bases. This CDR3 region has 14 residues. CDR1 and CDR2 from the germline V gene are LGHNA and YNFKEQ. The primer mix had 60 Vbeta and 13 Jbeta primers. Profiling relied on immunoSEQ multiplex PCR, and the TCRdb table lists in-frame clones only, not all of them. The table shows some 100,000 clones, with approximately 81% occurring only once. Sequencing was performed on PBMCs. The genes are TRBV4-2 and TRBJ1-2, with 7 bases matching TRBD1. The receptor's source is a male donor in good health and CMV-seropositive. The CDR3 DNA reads TGTGCCAGCAGCCTGCCGGGACAGAACTATGGCTACACCTTC. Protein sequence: CASSLPGQNYGYTF.